The 10 T cell receptor beta chains presented below share a single source sample, sequenced in a study of blood T cell repertoires in COVID-19. Generated by immunoSEQ multiplex PCR, the TCRdb table keeps only in-frame clones and is missing some. In the table there are about 360,000 clones, around four fifths of which are singletons. The sequenced sample was peripheral blood. These receptors all stem from a young man with active or convalescent COVID-19.

The CDR3 nucleotides read TGTGCCAGCAGCTCCCCCTTGGGGGCGGGCCGAACAGATACGCAGTATTTT. This translates into CASSSPLGAGRTDTQYF. V and J are TRBV13 and TRBJ2-3; a possible D gene is TRBD1 (6 bases). This CDR3 contains 17 residues. From germline, CDR1 is PRHDT and CDR2 FYEKMQ (reference sequence). V lost 4 bases, J lost 3 bases, and 20 bases lay in between.

The chain combines TRBV27 with TRBJ2-7; the D is unclear. With 2 bases removed from V and 2 bases from J, the gap between germline ends came to 10 bases. This CDR3 spans 14 amino acids. Germline assignment: CDR1 MNHEY and CDR2 SMNVEV (reference sequence). CDR3 bases: TGTGCCAGCAGTTTAGGGCCGTTCCCCTACGAGCAGTACTTC. Its protein product is CASSLGPFPYEQYF.

This sequence joins TRBV18 and TRBJ1-5; TRBD1 matches 10 bases. The CDR3 has 14 residues. The germline V gene encodes CDR1 KGHSH and CDR2 LQKENI. V gave up 6 bases and J gave up 4 bases; unmatched junction bases: 3. This CDR3 is CASSRDRGNQPQHF. CDR3 nucleotide sequence: TGTGCCAGCTCTCGGGACAGGGGTAATCAGCCCCAGCATTTT.

V and J are TRBV30 and TRBJ2-7; 11 nucleotides match TRBD2. The CDR3 extends over 14 amino acids. The germline V gene encodes CDR1 GTSNPN and CDR2 SVGIG (reference sequence). Germline trimming cut 3 bases from V and 6 bases from J; bases unmatched to any gene: 7. CDR3 sequence reads: CAWRLAGVYPEQYF. The DNA of the CDR3 is TGTGCCTGGAGACTAGCGGGAGTATATCCCGAGCAGTACTTC.

This clone turned up a few times. The chain recombines TRBV9 with TRBJ2-7; 8 bases align to TRBD1. The CDR3 loop spans 15 amino acids. Germline V gene lookup returns CDR1 SGDLS and CDR2 YYNGEE. The V gene end was trimmed by 4 bases and the J gene end by 5 bases; junction bases not matched to a gene: 11. DNA of the CDR3: TGTGCCAGCAGCCAAGGACAGGGAAGTTTCCACGAGCAGTACTTC. The encoded protein is CASSQGQGSFHEQYF. Based on the CDR3 plus reference TRBV9 and TRBJ2-7, the full variable domain is DSGVTQTPKHLITATGQRVTLRCSPRSGDLSVYWYQQSLDQGLQFLIQYYNGEERAKGNILERFSAQQFPDLHSELNLSSLELGDSALYFCASSQGQGSFHEQYFGPGTRLTVT.

The chain carries TRBV28 and TRBJ2-1, with 12 bases aligning to TRBD2. CDR3 length equals 18 residues. Germline CDR1 and CDR2: MDHEN and SYDVKM. The ends lost 4 bases at V and 0 bases at J; junction bases unmatched: 7. In nucleotides, the CDR3 is TGTGCCAGCAGTTCCCTAGCGGGAGGGCGAAGCTCCTACAATGAGCAGTTCTTC. Translated: CASSSLAGGRSSYNEQFF.

V gene TRBV6-8 combines with J gene TRBJ1-3; maybe TRBD1 (6 bases). Germline V gives CDR1 MNHGY, CDR2 SAAAGT. The CDR3 runs to 15 residues. V gave up 5 bases and J gave up 4 bases, with 15 bases separating them. This chain's CDR3 is CASSLGGWEGNTIYF. CDR3 DNA sequence: TGTGCCAGCAGTCTAGGGGGATGGGAAGGAAACACCATATATTTT.

This chain connects TRBV3-1 (or the pseudogene TRBV3-2) to TRBJ2-5, with 10 bases lining up with TRBD2. The germline V gene encodes CDR1 LGHDT and CDR2 YNNKEL (reference sequence). CDR3 length: 16 amino acids. V shed 4 bases and J 5 bases; nucleotides not matched to a gene: 10. Here the CDR3 DNA reads TGTGCCAGCAGCCCTGGGACTAGAGCGGGGGGGGAGACCCAGTACTTC. Translation gives CASSPGTRAGGETQYF.

This clone was seen a few times. This chain connects TRBV19 to TRBJ1-1, with 7 bases identical to TRBD1. Trimming cost V 10 bases and J 3 bases; bases outside gene matches: 11. The germline gives CDR1 LNHDA, CDR2 SQIVND (reference sequence). CDR3 length equals 14 residues. In DNA, the CDR3 is TGTGCCACCCAAAAAGGGGGCGCGTACACTGAAGCTTTCTTT. The encoded protein is CATQKGGAYTEAFF.

This clone appeared once. The V and J genes are TRBV6-5 and TRBJ1-2; D gene uncertain. Trimming took off 6 bases at V and 5 bases at J, with 10 bases between the two ends. The CDR3 totals 12 residues. Germline V gives CDR1 MNHEY, CDR2 SVGAGI. The CDR3 DNA is TGTGCCAGCAGGGGAGAAGTTTATGGCTACACCTTC. Residues: CASRGEVYGYTF.